A selection of T cell receptor beta chains follows, all from one sample in a study of human T cells and chemical hapten exposure. Using its own MiXCR run on the RACE reads, TCRdb lists one record per CDR3 protein. The sample includes approximately 84,000 distinct CDR3 sequences, around a tenth seen only once; the top ten take roughly 1.6%. The input for sequencing was whole blood, taken in connection with sensitization to the hapten diphenylcyclopropenone (DPC). These receptors were obtained from a man between 18 and 35 years old with alopecia areata. Some clones in this sample may be carry-over from other donors' samples. Each CDR3 is given with its conserved first and last residue. A D gene is named only where the DNA matches it firmly. A clone size is listed for some rows: how often the clone was seen (once, few, many), or a class if it is expanded.

v_call	d_call	j_call	clone_size	cdr3_nt	cdr3_aa
TRBV10-2	NA	TRBJ1-6	few	TGCGCCAGCAGCGACAGCCTCTATAATTCACCCCTCCACTTT	CASSDSLYNSPLHF
TRBV12-3/TRBV12-4	NA	TRBJ1-6	many	TGTGCCAGCAGGTACATCGATTATAATTCACCCCTCCACTTT	CASRYIDYNSPLHF
TRBV7-3	TRBD1	TRBJ2-7	few	TGTGCCAGCAACAACGGACAGGGCGAGCAGTACTTC	CASNNGQGEQYF
TRBV18	NA	TRBJ2-3	few	TGTGCCAGCTCACCGGGAAGCACAGATACGCAGTATTTT	CASSPGSTDTQYF
TRBV20-1	TRBD1	TRBJ2-7	few	TGCAGTGCAACCGGGACAGGGAAAAACTGGGAGCAGTACTTC	CSATGTGKNWEQYF
TRBV6-2/TRBV6-3	NA	TRBJ2-7	NA	TGTGCCAGCACACAGGATGCCGCCTACGAGCAGTACTTC	CASTQDAAYEQYF
TRBV5-5	NA	TRBJ1-1	few	TGTGCCAGCAGCGTACCAGTCGTGTACACTGAAGCTTTCTTT	CASSVPVVYTEAFF
TRBV29-1	TRBD2	TRBJ2-2	few	TGCAGCGCCAACCAAGGCGGACTAGCGAACACCGGGGAGCTGTTTTTT	CSANQGGLANTGELFF
TRBV9	NA	TRBJ1-2	few	TGTGCCAGCAGCCAGATACAGGGTTTGGATGGCTACACCTTC	CASSQIQGLDGYTF
TRBV6-5	NA	TRBJ1-6	many	TGTGCCAGCAGTTACAGTACCTCCTATAATTCACCCCTCCACTTT	CASSYSTSYNSPLHF
TRBV7-2	NA	TRBJ1-1	few	TGTGCCAGCAGCTCAGCCGGGCCCATCCTCACTGAAGCTTTCTTT	CASSSAGPILTEAFF
TRBV29-1	NA	TRBJ2-7	once	TGCAGCGCCGGACAGTCGGGCTACGAGCAGTACTTC	CSAGQSGYEQYF
TRBV9	NA	TRBJ1-5	few	TGTGCCAGCAGCGTGGCGGGGGTAGGTCAGCCCCAGCATTTT	CASSVAGVGQPQHF
TRBV10-3	NA	TRBJ2-5	many	TGTGCCATCAGTGAAGGCAGAAGGGGACAAGAGACCCAGTACTTC	CAISEGRRGQETQYF
TRBV6-2/TRBV6-3	TRBD1	TRBJ2-7	many	TGTGCCAGCAGTTTGGGGCACCCGGGACAGGCCTACGAGCAGTACTTC	CASSLGHPGQAYEQYF
TRBV20-1	NA	TRBJ1-2	many	TGCAGTGCTACTCGGCAGGCCCTTGGCTACACCTTC	CSATRQALGYTF
TRBV12-5	NA	TRBJ1-1	few	TGTGCTAGTGGTTTGCCCCCCTCCGAAGCTTTCTTT	CASGLPPSEAFF
TRBV29-1	TRBD1	TRBJ2-3	many	TGCAGCGTTGAAGGGGACAGGGTCATAGATACGCAGTATTTT	CSVEGDRVIDTQYF
TRBV6-4	NA	TRBJ2-1	many	TGTGCCAGCAGTGGACCTCTACCGCCGGCTGAGCAGTTCTTC	CASSGPLPPAEQFF
TRBV2	NA	TRBJ1-1	NA	TGTGCCAGCAGGACGATGGCCGCTTTCTTT	CASRTMAAFF
TRBV7-6	NA	TRBJ1-5	NA	TGTGCCAGCAGCCTATTTACCCATCAGCCCCAGCATTTT	CASSLFTHQPQHF
TRBV28	NA	TRBJ1-5	few	TGTGCCAGCAGCCCAAGGACGGGCCTAGACTATAGCAATCAGCCCCAGCATTTT	CASSPRTGLDYSNQPQHF
TRBV5-4	TRBD1	TRBJ2-1	many	TGTGCCAGCAGCTACAGGGGAGCGAGGATGAATGAGCAGTTCTTC	CASSYRGARMNEQFF
TRBV9	NA	TRBJ2-5	NA	TGTGCCAGCAGCTCCCTATCCGAAGGAGAGACCCAGTACTTC	CASSSLSEGETQYF
TRBV4-1	NA	TRBJ2-3	NA	TGCGCCAGCAGCCAAGGTCCTATTAGCACAGATACGCAGTATTTT	CASSQGPISTDTQYF
TRBV6-2/TRBV6-3	NA	TRBJ1-6	many	TGTGCCAGCTGGGACCCGGGGGACTCACCCCTCCACTTT	CASWDPGDSPLHF
TRBV11-1	TRBD1	TRBJ1-1	many	TGTGCCAGCAGCCACAGGGGAACTGAAGCTTTCTTT	CASSHRGTEAFF
TRBV9	TRBD1	TRBJ1-2	NA	TGTGCCAGCAGCACCCGACAGGGCGCAGACTATGGCTACACCTTC	CASSTRQGADYGYTF